This passage covers 9 T cell receptor beta chains from one sample sequenced in a study of cytomegalovirus exposure and HLA in healthy donors. Primers: 60 Vbeta forward and 13 Jbeta reverse. The data were produced by immunoSEQ multiplex PCR, yet TCRdb's version contains in-frame clones alone and is incomplete. The sample has about 170,000 clones, approximately 80% seen once. Sequenced: PBMCs. These receptors were obtained from a boy aged 2 to 10 in good health and CMV-seronegative.

V usage is TRBV6-1 and J usage is TRBJ1-1; a possible D gene is TRBD1 (5 bases). V was shortened by 4 bases and J by 1 base, with 19 bases between the two germline ends. CDR1 and CDR2 (germline): MNHNS, SASEGT. This CDR3 is 17 amino acids long. The DNA of the CDR3 is TGTGCCAGCAGTGTAGGACCCGGGGGGGTGTGGAACACTGAAGCTTTCTTT. Its protein is CASSVGPGGVWNTEAFF.

The chain is built from TRBV13 and TRBJ2-5, with TRBD2 matching 10 bases. Germline V lookup: CDR1 PRHDT, CDR2 FYEKMQ (reference sequence). The CDR3 sequence is 15 residues long. J gave up 2 bases and V 5 bases, and 5 bases lay outside the gene matches. The CDR3 reads CASSISGRGQETQYF. The CDR3 nucleotides are TGTGCCAGCAGCATCAGCGGGAGGGGACAAGAGACCCAGTACTTC.

This clone was observed a single time. This chain links TRBV7-2 with TRBJ2-1; TRBD2 matches 7 bases. V dropped 4 bases and J dropped 4; count of bases not matched to a gene: 10. Germline V gives CDR1 SGHTA, CDR2 FQGNSA. This CDR3 region has 16 residues. Here the CDR3 reads CASSSQGGSAYNEQFF. DNA of the CDR3: TGTGCCAGCAGCTCTCAGGGAGGGTCCGCATACAATGAGCAGTTCTTC.

The gene calls are TRBV6-4 and TRBJ2-5; 10 positions match TRBD2. CDR3 length: 18 residues. Germline assignment: CDR1 MRHNA and CDR2 SNTAGT. Trimming removed 0 bases from V and 5 bases from J; junction bases left unmatched: 12. DNA of the CDR3: TGTGCCAGCAGTGACTCTGATAGCGGGGGGCCAGGGGGCGAGACCCAGTACTTC. Translating it yields CASSDSDSGGPGGETQYF.

The chain uses TRBV7-9 and TRBJ2-7; 7 positions agree with TRBD1. Germline assignment: CDR1 SEHNR and CDR2 FQNEAQ (reference sequence). The CDR3 sequence is 12 residues long. The V gene end was trimmed by 5 bases and the J gene end by 6 bases; junction bases not matched to a gene: 4. Here the CDR3 reads CASSRGQTEQYV. As DNA, the CDR3 is TGTGCCAGCAGCCGGGGACAGACCGAGCAGTACGTC.

The chain has TRBV19 and TRBJ2-2; the D is unclear. The CDR3 runs 14 residues. Germline V gene data show CDR1 as LNHDA and CDR2 as SQIVND (reference sequence). V lost 6 bases and J lost 4, with 12 bases in between. This chain's CDR3 is CASRVGQSTGELFF. The CDR3, as DNA: TGTGCCAGTAGGGTGGGCCAGAGCACCGGGGAGCTGTTTTTT.

V is TRBV5-1 and J is TRBJ1-4; D might be TRBD1 (6 bases). The CDR3 extends over 15 amino acids. Germline CDR1 reads SGHRS; CDR2 reads YFSETQ. V lost 4 bases and J lost 7, with 17 bases in between. The CDR3 bases are TGCGCCAGCAGCCTAGAGACAGGAAGACTTGAAAAACTGTTTTTT. It yields the protein CASSLETGRLEKLFF.

The rearrangement links TRBV19 to TRBJ2-3; 7 bases agree with TRBD2. Germline V lookup: CDR1 LNHDA, CDR2 SQIVND (reference sequence). V shed 4 bases and J 2 bases; nucleotides not matched to a gene: 9. The CDR3 sequence is 16 residues long. The CDR3 here is CASSNQRGSYTDTQYF. The CDR3 nucleotides are TGTGCCAGTAGTAACCAGCGGGGAAGCTACACAGATACGCAGTATTTT. Looking up the rest from reference TRBV19 and TRBJ2-3 gives the full variable domain: DGGITQSPKYLFRKEGQNVTLSCEQNLNHDAMYWYRQDPGQGLRLIYYSQIVNDFQKGDIAEGYSVSREKKESFPLTVTSAQKNPTAFYLCASSNQRGSYTDTQYFGPGTRLTVL.

This clone came up a few times. This chain joins TRBV7-9 and TRBJ1-2; D possibly corresponds to TRBD1 (6 bases). Germline V gene data show CDR1 as SEHNR and CDR2 as FQNEAQ (reference sequence). Trimming removed 5 bases from V and 6 bases from J, with 19 bases in between. The CDR3 covers 15 residues. As DNA, the CDR3 is TGTGCCAGCAGCCTCCCACAGGGCCCATGGGATGGCTACACCTTC. It encodes CASSLPQGPWDGYTF.